The source of this TCR beta chain is a study of vaccination effects on CD4 cells after COVID-19. Study-wide results and limits: In healthy vaccinees, only 1 of 255 vaccine-induced clones cross-reacted with common cold coronaviruses. Clones induced by infection and by vaccine showed marked clonal contraction late after vaccination. Convalescent patients were scarce in the study, and it lacked early post-infection timepoints.

The method was immunoSEQ multiplex PCR; TCRdb's version includes in-frame clones alone and lacks a portion of them. The data contain 50,000 to 65,000 clones, roughly four fifths of them seen just once; the ten biggest clones take up under 3%. This clone was seen once. The target antigen is unknown. V dropped 6 bases and J dropped 2 bases, with 19 bases sitting between them. The V gene's germline CDR1 is LGHDT and CDR2 YNNKEL (reference sequence). The CDR3 runs 16 residues. Antigen-specific CD4+ T cell clonotypes were called by their expansion after viral peptide-pool culture in ViraFEST. After around 10 days in culture, the CD4+ T cells were isolated. Cultures received IL-2 medium that replaced half the medium on days 3 and 7.

This clonotype originated in a human donor who received a COVID-19 vaccine. This sample comprised CD4+ T cells from PBMCs cultured with HCoV-229E spike peptides, obtained before COVID-19 vaccination. V usage is TRBV3-1 (or the pseudogene TRBV3-2) and J usage is TRBJ2-5; no firm D call. The CDR3 loop reads CASRTTTGLLQETQYF. As DNA, the CDR3 is TGTGCCAGCAGAACCACTACTGGGCTGCTACAAGAGACCCAGTACTTC.